This T cell receptor (beta chain) is from a study of neurological immune-mediated disorders. The study, taken as a whole, reports: CDR3 amino acid sequences found in expanded clones were never shared across subjects, suggesting private repertoires in all groups. HTLV-1-associated myelopathy led in TCR clonal expansion, while multiple sclerosis ranked lowest, below healthy controls.

This clonotype occurred many times. Its antigen is as yet unknown. TCRdb called the 5' RACE reads again in MiXCR, with one record for every CDR3 protein. The sample holds approximately 46,000 distinct CDR3 sequences, 10% seen once. The unsorted libraries originated from 2 million PBMCs kept at -80 C. Specimen: PBMCs. This TCR was recovered from a man aged 70 or older with HTLV-1-associated myelopathy (HAM/TSP).

The CDR3: CASSFEGRAGELFF. CDR3 nucleotides: TGCGCCAGCAGCTTTGAAGGGAGGGCCGGGGAGCTGTTTTTT. The chain couples TRBV5-1 to TRBJ2-2, with 7 nucleotides matching TRBD2. There are 14 residues in the CDR3. The V and J ends lost 2 bases and 6 bases, in that order; junction bases with no gene match: 4. Germline CDR1 is SGHRS and CDR2 is YFSETQ.